This T cell receptor (beta chain) is drawn from a study of T cells in Graves' hyperthyroidism and ophthalmopathy. This CDR3 is 14 amino acids long. The germline V and J ends were trimmed by 8 bases and 1 base, with 14 bases remaining between them. Germline CDR1 MNHEY, CDR2 SMNVEV (reference sequence). This clonotype showed up just once. Amplification yielded TCR beta CDR3 regions, with RNA transcripts as the source. TCR CDR3 underwent first-round RT-PCR with the HTBI primer set. TCRdb reprocessed the multiplex PCR reads via MiXCR and lists one record per CDR3 protein. This sample has approximately 520,000 distinct CDR3 sequences, with around 21% found just once.

Material for sequencing was blood. This sequence was found in a man in his late teens or twenties with Graves' hyperthyroidism. The genes are TRBV27 and TRBJ1-2; tentative D call: TRBD1 (6 bases). The CDR3 region is CASGSGASNYGYTF. DNA for the CDR3: TGTGCCAGCGGGTCGGGGGCCAGTAACTATGGCTACACCTTC.